The clone carrying this T cell receptor beta chain was picked up many times. No antigen is known for it. The sample originates from a study of early T cells in non-severe SARS-CoV-2 infection. Study-wide background: The authors sequenced bulk RNA from unsorted whole blood, leaving chains unpaired.

General observations from the study: Sequences matched to VDJdb favored anti-spike CD8 responses, while private and CD4 specificities were missed.

The CDR3 extends over 15 amino acids. V lost 9 bases and J lost 0, with 12 bases in between. CDR1 and CDR2 from the germline V gene are LNHDA and SQIVND (reference sequence). cDNA molecules, individually, were tagged with unique molecular identifiers. TCRdb fed the 5' RACE reads into MiXCR, producing one record per CDR3 protein. Of under 25,000 distinct CDR3 sequences listed, 4.5% to 5% were seen once; the top ten hold about 7.8%. The chain recombines TRBV19 with TRBJ1-6, with no clear D. This TCR was recovered from an adult who was a healthcare worker with PCR-confirmed SARS-CoV-2 infection or an uninfected control (not recorded which). Sequencing used whole blood. The DNA for the CDR3 is TGTGCCAGCCAGGCCCTAAGCTCCTATAATTCACCCCTCCACTTT. This gives the protein CASQALSSYNSPLHF.